The clone carrying this T cell receptor beta chain was detected only once. The sample comes from a study of control samples from healthy donors and cancer patients. The assay was immunoSEQ multiplex PCR, and TCRdb's table has in-frame clones only and misses some. The sample includes roughly 370,000 clones, about 93% of them seen just once. Germline CDR1 SGDLS, CDR2 YYNGEE. Between the trimmed V and J ends, which lost 0 bases and 0 bases, there was a span of 14 bases. This CDR3 is built from 17 residues. This clonotype originated in a man aged 40-55 years with head and neck cancer. This chain uses TRBV9 with TRBJ2-3, with D possibly being TRBD1 or TRBD2 (5 bases each). Sample: PBMCs. The CDR3 protein is CASSVGPLGASTDTQYF. DNA of the CDR3: TGTGCCAGCAGCGTAGGACCCCTCGGGGCTAGCACAGATACGCAGTATTTT.